The 24 T cell receptor beta chains listed next were all sequenced from one sample in a study of tumor and adjacent non-tumor tissue in lung cancer. This sample's RNA came from whole unsorted tissue. The library came from three nested PCR rounds adapted from ARM-PCR protocols. Each CDR3 protein gets one entry after TCRdb re-called the multiplex PCR reads with MiXCR. This sample has some 120,000 distinct CDR3 sequences, with 66% found just once. The specimen sequenced was lung tumor tissue. These receptors were taken from a man aged 25 to 40 with non-small cell lung cancer.

This clonotype was picked up a small number of times. This may be a read error, as it is one base from a much larger clone. The rearrangement links TRBV6-6 to TRBJ2-1, with TRBD1 matching 9 bases. Germline CDR1 reads MNHNY; CDR2 reads SVGAGI (reference sequence). The CDR3 totals 14 residues. CDR3 sequence: CASRPGQGRDEQLF. CDR3 DNA: TGTGCCAGCAGGCCCGGACAGGGGCGGGATGAGCAGCTCTTC.

Note on this clonotype: A much larger clonotype is one base distant, so this may be a read error. The CDR3 reads CASSQDKGGTAYSPLHF. The CDR3 nucleotides are TGCGCCAGCAGCCAAGATAAAGGCGGGACAGCATATTCACCCCTCCACTTT. The V and J genes are TRBV4-3 and TRBJ1-6; 7 positions match TRBD1. The CDR3 is 17 amino acids. V was clipped by 0 bases and J by 8 bases; unmatched bases: 10. The germline V gene has CDR1 LGHNA and CDR2 YSLEER.

This clonotype was detected many times. The rearrangement links TRBV5-6 to TRBJ2-1; D gene unclear. The V end was cut by 0 bases, the J end by 7 bases, with 11 bases between. Germline V gives CDR1 SGHDT, CDR2 YYEEEE. The CDR3 contains 14 residues. The CDR3 bases are TGTGCCAGCAGCTTGGTCTCAGCGTCTAATGAGCAGTTCTTC. This translates into CASSLVSASNEQFF.

This clonotype was detected only a few times. Mismatch with germline at one junction end may stem from a read error. J is TRBJ2-5 and V is TRBV4-1, with no clear D. The length of the CDR3 is 13 residues. Germline lookup yields CDR1 MGHRA and CDR2 YSYEKL. The CDR3: CANSQPTGETQYF. CDR3 in DNA: TGCGCCAACAGCCAACCGACGGGAGAGACCCAGTACTTC.

The count of this clonotype is one. One junction end does not reproduce the germline sequence, and a read error may be involved. The rearrangement uses TRBV6-1 and TRBJ2-5; tentative D call: TRBD1 (5 bases). The length of the CDR3 is 13 residues. Germline V gene lookup returns CDR1 MNHNS and CDR2 SASEGT. The CDR3 DNA reads as TGTGCCAGCATCCATGGGGCCCAAGGGACCCAGTACTTC. Protein sequence: CASIHGAQGTQYF.

This clonotype occurred a few times. This may be a read error: a much more frequent sequence differs by one nucleotide. The chain recombines TRBV4-3 with TRBJ1-1; D is unclear. The CDR3 loop spans 15 amino acids. V was cut by 3 bases and J by 8 bases, with 19 bases left in between. Germline values: CDR1 LGHNA, CDR2 YSLEER. CDR3 DNA: TGCGCCAGCAGCCAGACTTTGTCCCCAGGTAAAGAAGCTTTCTTT. Translation: CASSQTLSPGKEAFF.

This clonotype was recorded once. The chain combines TRBV5-4 with TRBJ1-4; possibly TRBD1 for D (5 bases). Germline V CDR1 and CDR2: SGHNT, YYREEE (reference sequence). This CDR3 is 15 amino acids long. The V and J ends lost 3 bases and 5 bases respectively, with 14 bases between them. CDR3: CASSYLGTDNEKLFF. In DNA, the CDR3 is TGTGCCAGCAGCTACCTCGGGACGGACAATGAAAAACTGTTTTTT.

The chain has TRBV7-9 and TRBJ1-2; D is perhaps TRBD1 (5 bases). This CDR3 is built from 13 residues. Deletions cut 7 bases from V and 2 bases from J, with 11 bases between. Germline V CDR1 and CDR2: SEHNR, FQNEAQ (reference sequence). The CDR3 protein is CASNHGANYGYTF. CDR3 nucleotide sequence: TGTGCCAGCAATCATGGGGCGAACTATGGCTACACCTTC.

Concerning this clonotype: Being one base from a much bigger clone, this may be a read error. The chain joins TRBV6-4 to TRBJ2-3; 12 nucleotides match TRBD2. Germline V gene lookup returns CDR1 MRHNA and CDR2 SNTAGT. This CDR3 is 15 amino acids long. CDR3 sequence: CASCDSSGRADTQYF. Here the CDR3 DNA reads TGTGCCAGCTGTGACTCTAGCGGGAGGGCAGATACGCAGTATTTT.

About this clonotype: A read error may produce the germline difference seen at one junction end. This chain connects TRBV11-2 to TRBJ2-2; D is tentatively TRBD1 or TRBD2 (5 bases each). CDR1 is SGHAT, CDR2 FQNNGV, per germline. The CDR3 covers 16 residues. The CDR3 coding sequence is TGTGCCAGCAACTTCAGAGGGGTAACGAACATCGGGGAGCTGTTTTTT. Translated, it gives CASNFRGVTNIGELFF.

The chain recombines TRBV13 with TRBJ2-5, with 9 bases matching TRBD2. The germline V gene encodes CDR1 PRHDT and CDR2 FYEKMQ (reference sequence). This CDR3 region has 16 residues. Germline trimming cut 5 bases from V and 7 bases from J; bases unmatched to any gene: 14. The CDR3 sequence is CASSPTGTSRRMTQYF. DNA of the CDR3: TGTGCCAGCAGCCCTACCGGGACTAGCAGGAGGATGACCCAGTACTTC.

With regard to this clonotype: Mismatch with germline at one junction end may stem from a read error. This sequence joins TRBV12-3 or TRBV12-4 and TRBJ1-4; a possible D gene is TRBD1 (5 bases). The CDR3 loop spans 14 amino acids. CDR3 region: CASSFTTEGEKLFF. The CDR3 nucleotides are TGTGCTAGCAGTTTTACGACAGAGGGTGAAAAACTGTTTTTT.

In its sample, this clonotype was seen many times. The J gene is TRBJ2-7, the V gene TRBV5-4; 7 bases align to TRBD1. The CDR3 contains 14 residues. Germline CDR1 reads SGHNT; CDR2 reads YYREEE (reference sequence). V shed 4 bases and J 5 bases; nucleotides not matched to a gene: 9. The CDR3 nucleotides read TGTGCCAGCAGCAAACTCACAGGGGCCAACGAGCAGTACTTC. This codes for CASSKLTGANEQYF.

In regard to this clonotype: An end of the junction does not agree with germline; a read error may underlie this. This chain connects TRBV14 to TRBJ1-1, with D unresolved. This CDR3 comprises 14 residues. Looked up from germline, CDR1 is SGHDN and CDR2 is FVKESK. CDR3 in amino acids: CVSSQLDPNTEAFF. The CDR3 nucleotides read TGTGTCAGCAGCCAACTGGACCCCAACACTGAAGCTTTCTTT. The whole variable domain, remainder taken from reference TRBV14 and TRBJ1-1, is EAGVTQFPSHSVIEKGQTVTLRCDPISGHDNLYWYRRVMGKEIKFLLHFVKESKQDESGMPNNRFLAERTGGTYSTLKVQPAELEDSGVYFCVSSQLDPNTEAFFGQGTRLTVV.

About this clonotype: Because the CDR3 is missing its conserved closing phenylalanine or tryptophan, this is likely a read error. J is TRBJ2-7 and V is TRBV11-1; TRBD1 agrees at 7 bases. The CDR3 extends over 13 amino acids. Trimming cost V 2 bases and J 5 bases; bases outside gene matches: 3. Germline V gene data show CDR1 as SGHAT and CDR2 as FQDESV (reference sequence). CDR3: CASSLRGRNEQYI. CDR3 in DNA: TGTGCCAGCAGCTTAAGGGGGCGGAACGAGCAGTACATC.

This clonotype was picked up a small number of times. The V gene is TRBV24-1, the J gene TRBJ2-7; D is ambiguous. Trimming removed 6 bases from V and 3 bases from J, with 14 bases in between. Germline-derived CDR1 and CDR2 are KGHDR and SFDVKD. The CDR3 runs 14 residues. This chain's CDR3 is CATSKDEISYEQYF. Written as DNA, the CDR3 is TGTGCCACCAGTAAGGACGAGATCAGCTACGAGCAGTACTTC.

This chain uses TRBV12-3 or TRBV12-4 with TRBJ2-7; D is undetermined. V gave up 9 bases and J gave up 4 bases, with 13 bases separating them. This CDR3 has 12 residues. CDR3 sequence (DNA): TGTGCCAGAATCCACCTGACTTACGAGCAGTACTTC. Its protein is CARIHLTYEQYF.

A word on this clonotype: This may come from a read error, since a much larger clone is one base off. The chain has TRBV20-1 and TRBJ2-5; no firm D call. V was pared by 1 base and J by 5 bases, with 8 bases between. The CDR3 loop spans 12 amino acids. Germline CDR1 is DFQATT and CDR2 is SNEGSKA (reference sequence). CDR3 region: CSARAPEETQYF. The CDR3 bases are TGCAGTGCTAGAGCTCCCGAGGAGACCCAGTACTTC.

This clonotype was seen many times. The rearrangement joins TRBV4-1 to TRBJ2-7, with D perhaps TRBD1 (7 bases). This CDR3 spans 12 amino acids. CDR1 is MGHRA, CDR2 YSYEKL, per germline. As DNA, the CDR3 is TGCGAGGCGGGACAGATTCACGACGAGCAGTACTTC. Protein: CEAGQIHDEQYF.

A note on this clonotype: At one end, the junction sequence differs from germline, possibly due to a read error. The rearrangement uses TRBV28 and TRBJ2-2; maybe TRBD2 (7 bases). The CDR3 is 14 amino acids. In germline, CDR1 is MDHEN, CDR2 SYDVKM. The CDR3 nucleotides are TGTGCCACAAGGGGGGGGGCGAACACCGAGGAGCTGTTTTTT. Translation gives CATRGGANTEELFF.

Details on this clonotype: A much larger clonotype is one base distant, so this may be a read error. The chain employs TRBV20-1 and TRBJ2-1; 10 positions agree with TRBD2. CDR1 and CDR2 from the germline V gene are DFQATT and SNEGSKA (reference sequence). This CDR3 has 15 residues. The CDR3: CSARDQREGYNEQLF. The CDR3 region has the DNA TGCAGTGCTAGAGATCAGCGGGAGGGATACAATGAGCAGCTCTTC.

In the case of this clonotype: It is likely a read error, because the conserved phenylalanine at the end of the CDR3 is missing. This sequence joins TRBV20-1 and TRBJ1-4; 9 nucleotides align to TRBD1. Germline assignment: CDR1 DFQATT and CDR2 SNEGSKA (reference sequence). The CDR3 runs 14 residues. The junction had 7 bases not matched to a gene; V was cut back by 4 bases and J by 7 bases. The CDR3 sequence is CSATVGTGREKLFL. The DNA for the CDR3 is TGCAGTGCTACAGTCGGGACAGGGCGTGAAAAACTGTTTCTT.

Only one count was recorded for this clonotype. A read error may explain this, as a much larger clone is one base away. This chain uses TRBV5-5 with TRBJ2-1; TRBD2 matches 8 bases. Germline V gene sequence: CDR1 SGHKS, CDR2 YYEKEE (reference sequence). The CDR3 runs to 14 residues. The V gene end was trimmed by 6 bases and the J gene end by 8 bases; junction bases not matched to a gene: 10. CDR3 residues: CASTRTGAGDEQFF. Written as DNA, the CDR3 is TGTGCCAGCACCCGGACGGGAGCGGGGGATGAGCAGTTCTTC. Filled out from reference TRBV5-5 and TRBJ2-1, the complete variable domain reads DAGVTQSPTHLIKTRGQQVTLRCSPISGHKSVSWYQQVLGQGPQFIFQYYEKEERGRGNFPDRFSARQFPNYSSELNVNALLLGDSALYLCASTRTGAGDEQFFGPGTRLTVL.

Notes on this clonotype: This may stem from a read error, because a much larger clone lies one nucleotide away. Here the CDR3 DNA reads TGTGTCAGCAGCCAAGATTCCGTTCGGCTAGTCGTCGTCAATGAGCAGTTCTTC. It is translated as CVSSQDSVRLVVVNEQFF. The chain combines TRBV4-2 with TRBJ2-1; no firm D call. The CDR3 totals 18 residues. Germline CDR1 and CDR2: LGHNA and YNFKEQ.